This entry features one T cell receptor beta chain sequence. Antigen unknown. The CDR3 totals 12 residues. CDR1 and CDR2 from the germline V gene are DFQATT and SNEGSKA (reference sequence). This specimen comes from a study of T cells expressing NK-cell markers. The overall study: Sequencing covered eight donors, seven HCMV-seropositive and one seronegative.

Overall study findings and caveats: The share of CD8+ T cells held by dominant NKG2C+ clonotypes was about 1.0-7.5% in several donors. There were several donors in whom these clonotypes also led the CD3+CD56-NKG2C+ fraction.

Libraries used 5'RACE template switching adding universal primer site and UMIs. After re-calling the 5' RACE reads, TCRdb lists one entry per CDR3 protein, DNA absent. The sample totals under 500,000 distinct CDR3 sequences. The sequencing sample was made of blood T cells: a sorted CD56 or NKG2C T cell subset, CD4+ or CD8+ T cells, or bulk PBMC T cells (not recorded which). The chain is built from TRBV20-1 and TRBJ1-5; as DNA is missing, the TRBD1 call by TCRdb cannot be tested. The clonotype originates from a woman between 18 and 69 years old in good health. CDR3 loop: CSARDGDQPQHF.